This paragraph reports one T cell receptor (beta chain). These data originate in a study of blood T cell repertoires in COVID-19. The data were produced by immunoSEQ multiplex PCR, yet TCRdb's version contains in-frame clones alone and is incomplete. The data show some 400,000 clones, roughly 92% seen once. Cohorts were based on clinical histories the participants reported. Trimming removed 3 bases from V and 2 bases from J; junction bases left unmatched: 9. This CDR3 spans 17 amino acids. The germline CDR1 and CDR2 sequences are LGHNA and YSLEER. The specimen was PBMCs or T cells enriched from blood (not recorded which). The J gene is TRBJ1-2, the V gene TRBV4-3; 10 positions agree with TRBD1. This TCR was sampled from a woman aged 40-49 years who had been exposed to COVID-19. The CDR3 loop reads CASSQSAAGQGNYGYTF. CDR3 bases: TGCGCCAGCAGCCAGTCCGCCGCGGGACAGGGGAACTATGGCTACACCTTC.